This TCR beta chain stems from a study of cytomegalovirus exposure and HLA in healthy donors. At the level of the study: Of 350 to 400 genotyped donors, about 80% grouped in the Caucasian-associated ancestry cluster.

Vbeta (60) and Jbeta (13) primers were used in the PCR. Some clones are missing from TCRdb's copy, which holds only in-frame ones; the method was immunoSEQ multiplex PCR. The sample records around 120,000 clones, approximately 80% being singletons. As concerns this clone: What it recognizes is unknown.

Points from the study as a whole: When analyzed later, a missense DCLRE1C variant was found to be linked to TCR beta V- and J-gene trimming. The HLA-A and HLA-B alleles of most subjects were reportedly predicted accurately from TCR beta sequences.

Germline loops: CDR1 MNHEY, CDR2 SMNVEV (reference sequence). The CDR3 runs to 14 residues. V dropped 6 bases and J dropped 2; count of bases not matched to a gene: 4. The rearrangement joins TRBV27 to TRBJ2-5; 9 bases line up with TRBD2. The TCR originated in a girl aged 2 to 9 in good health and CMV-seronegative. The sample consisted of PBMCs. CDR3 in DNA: TGTGCCAGCAGCCTAGCGGGGAGGCAAGAGACCCAGTACTTC. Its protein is CASSLAGRQETQYF.